The clone carrying this T cell receptor (beta chain) was picked up one time. What it recognizes is unknown. The method was immunoSEQ multiplex PCR; TCRdb's version includes in-frame clones alone and lacks a portion of them. The table records over 75,000 clones, 89% of them present only once. This sample stems from a study of PD-L1 blockade in urothelial cancer. The overall study: Reported median T cell count for blood samples was 130,000 to 150,000. General study findings and limits: Durable benefit accompanied greater 3-week expansion of tumor-associated blood clones.

Time point indicated: pretreatment peripheral blood. V shed 4 bases and J 6 bases; nucleotides not matched to a gene: 9. Germline V gene sequence: CDR1 PRHDT, CDR2 FYEKMQ (reference sequence). This CDR3 contains 15 residues. This sample comprised PBMCs, obtained around atezolizumab (anti-PD-L1) treatment. The source is an elderly woman with urothelial cancer. This chain connects TRBV13 to TRBJ2-1; the match to TRBD2 covers 7 bases. The CDR3 nucleotides are TGTGCCAGCAGCTCCTCGCGGGGGAGCCCCAATGAGCAGTTCTTC. Translation: CASSSSRGSPNEQFF. Drawing the rest from reference TRBV13 and TRBJ2-1, the complete variable domain is AAGVIQSPRHLIKEKRETATLKCYPIPRHDTVYWYQQGPGQDPQFLISFYEKMQSDKGSIPDRFSAQQFSDYHSELNMSSLELGDSALYFCASSSSRGSPNEQFFGPGTRLTVL.